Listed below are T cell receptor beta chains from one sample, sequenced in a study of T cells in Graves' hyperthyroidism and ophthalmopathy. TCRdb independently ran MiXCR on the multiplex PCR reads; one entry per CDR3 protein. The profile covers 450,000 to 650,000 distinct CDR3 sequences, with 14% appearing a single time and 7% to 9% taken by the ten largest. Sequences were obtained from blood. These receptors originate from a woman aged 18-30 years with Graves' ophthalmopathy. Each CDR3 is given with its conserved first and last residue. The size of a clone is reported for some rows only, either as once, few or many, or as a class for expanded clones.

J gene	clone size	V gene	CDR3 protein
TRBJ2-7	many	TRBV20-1	CSARLAGGGYEQYF
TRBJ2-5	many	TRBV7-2	CASSLRGTGETQYF
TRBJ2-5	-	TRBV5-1	CASSSPLQETQYF
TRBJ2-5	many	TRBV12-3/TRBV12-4	CASSSWTDTGTQYF
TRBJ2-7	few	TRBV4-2	CASSQLVSPRKLASYEQYF
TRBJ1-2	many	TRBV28	CASSSVGAGGYGYTF
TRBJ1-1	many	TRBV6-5	CASSYLFDRTLPEAFF
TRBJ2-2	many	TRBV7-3	CASTLGLNTGELFF
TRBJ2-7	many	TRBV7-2	CASSLVAQLPYEQYF
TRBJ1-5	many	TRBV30	CAWSEGRGYQPQHF
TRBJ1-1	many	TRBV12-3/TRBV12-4	CASSLSGEAFF
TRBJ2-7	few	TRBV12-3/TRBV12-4	CASTFRRAPYEQYF
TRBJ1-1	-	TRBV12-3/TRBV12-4	CASIDRLLNTEAFF
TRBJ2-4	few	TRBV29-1	CSAHGWEKNIQYF
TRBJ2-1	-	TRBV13	CASSPAGGSDEQFF
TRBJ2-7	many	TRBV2	CASTINPYEQYF
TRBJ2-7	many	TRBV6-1	CASSESGRVFGYEQYF
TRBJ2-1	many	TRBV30	CAWSSGTSTYNEQFF
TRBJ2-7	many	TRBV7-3	CASSLTGGQGLYEQYF
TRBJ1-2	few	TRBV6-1	CASTRQEPYGYTF
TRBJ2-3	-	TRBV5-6	CASSLEHTQYF
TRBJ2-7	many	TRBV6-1	CASSRRGLLVSYEQYF
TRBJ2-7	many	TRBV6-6	CASSYSDISEGAYEQYF
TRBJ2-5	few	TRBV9	CASSASDGHQETQYF
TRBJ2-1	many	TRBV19	CASGEGHNYSYNEQFF
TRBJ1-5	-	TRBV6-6	CASSYSPLTHPQHF
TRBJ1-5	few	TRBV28	CASSFGAGQSNQPQHF
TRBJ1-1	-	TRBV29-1	CSVKGTGGARNTEAFF
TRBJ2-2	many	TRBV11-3	CASSLHLAGGLAELFF
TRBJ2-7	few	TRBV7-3	CASSYLPTSRGYEQYF
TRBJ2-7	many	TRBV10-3	CAISGGESSYEQYF
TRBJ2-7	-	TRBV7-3	CASSRAKDDYEQYF
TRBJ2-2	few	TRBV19	CASSLLLAGGRELFF
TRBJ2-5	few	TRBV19	CASSVPGRETQYF
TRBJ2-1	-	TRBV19	CASSIIASGRRNEQFF
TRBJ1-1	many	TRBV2	CASSRIGGGNTEAFF
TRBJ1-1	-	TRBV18	CASSPPTRGMNTEAFF
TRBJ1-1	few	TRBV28	CANSFGLNTEAFF
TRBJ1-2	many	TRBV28	CASSFPDRVGYGYTF
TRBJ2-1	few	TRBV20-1	CGASSGTGGITYNEQFF
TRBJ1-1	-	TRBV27	CASSLGGLMAEAFF
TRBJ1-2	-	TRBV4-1	CASSQDKADRGNGYTF
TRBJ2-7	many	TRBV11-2	CATARAYEQYF
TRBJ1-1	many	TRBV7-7	CASSSRGAEAFF
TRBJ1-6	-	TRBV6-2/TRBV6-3	CASSYSPDRGYNSPLHF
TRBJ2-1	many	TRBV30	CAWSQGGTYNEQFF
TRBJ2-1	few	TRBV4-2	CASSQDPSGGYNEQFF
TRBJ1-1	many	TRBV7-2	CASSLTGYPLNTEAFF
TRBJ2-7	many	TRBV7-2	CASAAGYSYEQYF
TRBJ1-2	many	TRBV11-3	CASSSRDRGLYGYTF
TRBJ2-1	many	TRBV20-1	CSADSSGSSYNEQFF
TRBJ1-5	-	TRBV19	CATAEGAGNQPQHF
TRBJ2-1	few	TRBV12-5	CASGLNNEQFF
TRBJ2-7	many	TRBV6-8	CASSWSTGLDEQYF
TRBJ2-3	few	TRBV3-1	CASSPRGQGTDTQYF